This T cell receptor (beta chain) was sequenced for a study of blood T cells in healthy people across ages. The wider study: When template switching was applied, about one barcoded beta molecule was captured per two T cells. General study results and limits: Donors of long life had a larger count of naive CD4+ cells and greater diversity than aged donors. Unsorted PBMC material precluded a definitive naive versus antigen-experienced comparison.

PCR was performed a second time for roughly 7 to 12 cycles using a sample-barcoded 5' primer and a J-beta primer mix. TCRdb processed the 5' RACE reads anew with MiXCR; each CDR3 protein has one entry. Here the sample spans 600,000 to 850,000 distinct CDR3 sequences, roughly two fifths being singletons. Note on this clonotype: Its antigen is still unknown.

The V gene end was trimmed by 2 bases and the J gene end by 2 bases; junction bases not matched to a gene: 7. The germline gives CDR1 MNHEY, CDR2 SVGAGI. CDR3 length: 16 amino acids. The TCR was taken from a woman in her sixties in good health. V and J are TRBV6-5 and TRBJ2-5; 8 bases fit TRBD1. Specimen: blood. Here the CDR3 DNA reads TGTGCCAGCAGTTACACTCGGACAGGGAGGCAAGAGACCCAGTACTTC. This sequence encodes CASSYTRTGRQETQYF.